One T cell receptor (beta chain) is described in this entry. The record originates from a study of T-cell memory formation after mild COVID-19. Each CDR3 protein gets one entry after TCRdb re-called the 5' RACE reads with MiXCR. This sample carries some 300,000 distinct CDR3 sequences, about 20% of them seen once, and the ten largest clones take about 21%. Per germline, CDR1 SNHLY and CDR2 FYNNEI. The length of the CDR3 is 14 residues. Trimming took off 7 bases at V and 2 bases at J, with 13 bases between the two ends. The receptor was isolated from a man aged 18-30 years who had mild COVID-19 (a few samples of this study predate the infection). Cell type and time point are not known. The chain carries TRBV2 and TRBJ2-3; D is ambiguous. Input material: PBMCs or a T cell subset sorted from them (not recorded which). The chain's CDR3 is CASKQLFATDTQYF. Here the CDR3 DNA reads TGTGCCAGCAAGCAGCTATTTGCCACAGATACGCAGTATTTT.